Listed below are T cell receptor beta chains from one sample, sequenced in a study of T cell repertoires in cytomegalovirus infection. MiXCR, applied by TCRdb to the reads, yields one record per CDR3 protein. The sample yields a few hundred thousand distinct CDR3 sequences, approximately 40% seen once. The antigens for these receptors are not known. Sequenced material: cultured PBMCs, taken from culture after CMV antigen stimulation. The receptors shown here come from a human donor in good health (CMV status not recorded). Some clones in this sample may be carry-over from other donors' samples. The CDR3 runs from the conserved cysteine through the conserved F or W. D genes are given only for firm matches. Rows give clone size only sometimes, using once, few, many, or a class for an expanded clone.

v_call	clone_size	j_call	cdr3_length	d_call	cdr3_nt	cdr3_aa
TRBV7-9	few	TRBJ2-7	11	NA	TGTGCCAGCAGCGTTCATAACGAGCAGTACTTC	CASSVHNEQYF
TRBV7-8	many	TRBJ2-2	17	TRBD1	TGTGCCAGCAGCTTAGTGACTGACAGGGCCAACACCGGGGAGCTGTTTTTT	CASSLVTDRANTGELFF
TRBV11-2	NA	TRBJ2-7	13	NA	TGTGCCAGCAGCTCGAACCCGTTCTACGAGCAGTACTTC	CASSSNPFYEQYF
TRBV7-9	NA	TRBJ2-3	16	TRBD1	TGTGCCAGCAGCCCAACTAGGGGGCGCGTTACAGATACGCAGTATTTT	CASSPTRGRVTDTQYF
TRBV6-2/TRBV6-3	NA	TRBJ2-1	16	NA	TGTGCCAGCAGTTATTCGCGGGACAACCTTAACAATGAGCAGTTCTTC	CASSYSRDNLNNEQFF
TRBV6-6	NA	TRBJ1-4	15	TRBD1	TGTGCCAGCAGTTACTCGGCGGGACAGTATGAAAAACTGTTTTTT	CASSYSAGQYEKLFF
TRBV7-8	few	TRBJ1-2	14	TRBD1	TGTGCCAGCAGTTGGGACAGAAACCCAGAGGGCTACACCTTC	CASSWDRNPEGYTF
TRBV7-2	many	TRBJ2-4	15	NA	TGTGCCAGCAGTCCACGAGTTGGGTTCAAAAACATTCAGTACTTC	CASSPRVGFKNIQYF
TRBV7-6	many	TRBJ1-1	13	NA	TGTGCCAGCAGCTCCGACTGGAACACTGAAGCTTTCTTT	CASSSDWNTEAFF
TRBV11-2	few	TRBJ2-7	16	NA	TGTGCCAGCAGCGATGGTCCGGGGGCGAGCTCCTACGAGCAGTACTTC	CASSDGPGASSYEQYF
TRBV7-2	few	TRBJ1-3	15	NA	TGTGCCAGCAGCCCCCTAGCAGCGGTCAAAAACACCATATATTTT	CASSPLAAVKNTIYF
TRBV7-2	many	TRBJ1-2	16	TRBD1	TGTGCCAGCAAGCGGGACAGGCAGACTCCTAACTATGGCTACACCTTC	CASKRDRQTPNYGYTF
TRBV2	NA	TRBJ2-1	16	NA	TGTGCCAGCAGGGCGTTGGCGGTTGGGGCCTACAATGAGCAGTTCTTC	CASRALAVGAYNEQFF
TRBV6-6	NA	TRBJ2-7	12	NA	TGTGCCAGCAGGGGGGGAGTGGGAGAGCAGTACTTC	CASRGGVGEQYF
TRBV10-3	NA	TRBJ1-3	14	TRBD1	TGTGCCTCCTGGACAGGCGCCTCTGGAAACACCATATATTTT	CASWTGASGNTIYF
TRBV28	NA	TRBJ1-2	13	TRBD1	TGTGCCAGCAGTTCAGACAGGGGCCCTGGCTACACCTTC	CASSSDRGPGYTF
TRBV6-5	once	TRBJ2-7	14	TRBD2	TGTGCCAGCAGTTATGGGCGGGAGGCCTACGAGCAGTACTTC	CASSYGREAYEQYF
TRBV18	NA	TRBJ2-1	13	NA	TGTGCCAGCCAAGGGACGATCTACAATGAGCAGTTCTTC	CASQGTIYNEQFF
TRBV28	NA	TRBJ2-5	12	TRBD2	TGTGCCAGCAAAACTAGCGGGGGGGCCCAGTACTTC	CASKTSGGAQYF
TRBV7-8	few	TRBJ2-5	15	NA	TGTGCCAGCAGCTTAACCACTAGGATCCAAGAGACCCAGTACTTC	CASSLTTRIQETQYF
TRBV29-1	NA	TRBJ2-3	15	NA	TGCAGCGTTGAATGGTTTGGGCAGGGGACAGATACGCAGTATTTT	CSVEWFGQGTDTQYF
TRBV12-3/TRBV12-4	NA	TRBJ1-1	15	TRBD1	TGTGCCAGCAGTCCCCCACAGGGGAGGGGCACTGAAGCTTTCTTT	CASSPPQGRGTEAFF
TRBV7-9	NA	TRBJ2-1	12	NA	TGTGCCAGCAGCTTAGTGCCGGGGGCTTACTTCTTC	CASSLVPGAYFF
TRBV20-1	few	TRBJ2-4	17	NA	TGCAGTGCTAAGGAATCGGGGTGGGGGGTAGCCAAAAACATTCAGTACTTC	CSAKESGWGVAKNIQYF
TRBV19	NA	TRBJ1-2	15	TRBD1	TGTGCCAGTAGTATTTCCCGGGACAGGGACACTGGCTACACCTTC	CASSISRDRDTGYTF
TRBV4-1	NA	TRBJ2-3	13	NA	TGCGCCAGCAGCCAAACCGTGTCAGATACGCAGTATTTT	CASSQTVSDTQYF
TRBV7-2	few	TRBJ2-5	15	NA	TGTGCCAGCAGCTTAGTAGGTGCTGGGCGGGAGACCCAGTACTTC	CASSLVGAGRETQYF
TRBV15	NA	TRBJ2-1	16	NA	TGTGCCACCAGCAGTTTCGACTGGGGTGGAATAGATGAGCAGTTCTTC	CATSSFDWGGIDEQFF
TRBV6-2/TRBV6-3	NA	TRBJ2-3	13	NA	TGTGCCAGCAAGTTCCCTAGCACAGATACGCAGTATTTT	CASKFPSTDTQYF
TRBV15	NA	TRBJ1-5	13	NA	TGTGCCACCAGCAGAGATAACAATCAGCCCCAGCATTTT	CATSRDNNQPQHF
TRBV19	NA	TRBJ2-7	15	TRBD1	TGTGCCAGTAGCCATGGGGGACAGCAACCCTACGAGCAGTACTTC	CASSHGGQQPYEQYF
TRBV20-1	few	TRBJ2-1	10	NA	TGCAGTGCTCTTTACAATGAGCAGTTCTTC	CSALYNEQFF
TRBV19	few	TRBJ2-1	15	NA	TGTGCCAGTAGTAACCATCTATACTCCTACAATGAGCAGTTCTTC	CASSNHLYSYNEQFF
TRBV7-8	few	TRBJ1-4	15	TRBD1	TGTGCCAGCAGCCAAGCGAGGGACAGTAGGGAAAAACTGTTTTTT	CASSQARDSREKLFF
TRBV28	NA	TRBJ1-2	14	TRBD1	TGTGCCAGCAGTCTCTGGACAGGGAGATTGGGCTACACCTTC	CASSLWTGRLGYTF
TRBV20-1	NA	TRBJ2-3	12	NA	TGCAGTGCTAGTACTTCTACAGATACGCAGTATTTT	CSASTSTDTQYF
TRBV11-3	NA	TRBJ1-5	13	NA	TGTGCCAGCAGCTTAGCCTTGGTTCAGCCCCAGCATTTT	CASSLALVQPQHF
TRBV7-2	NA	TRBJ1-2	13	NA	TGTGCCAGCACCCATGACAGGAGAGTCGGCTACACCTTC	CASTHDRRVGYTF
TRBV6-1	NA	TRBJ1-1	15	NA	TGTGCCAGCAGCATACTCCGGGAACCGAACACTGAAGCTTTCTTT	CASSILREPNTEAFF
TRBV11-2	few	TRBJ2-5	14	TRBD2	TGTGCCAGCAGCTCCACCTGGGGGGGAGAGACCCAGTACTTC	CASSSTWGGETQYF
TRBV6-6	NA	TRBJ2-7	13	NA	TGTGCCAGCGGGATCGACAGAACTCACGAGCAGTACTTC	CASGIDRTHEQYF
TRBV7-9	NA	TRBJ2-1	13	NA	TGTGCCAGCAGCTTCGCGGTAGACAATGAGCAGTTCTTC	CASSFAVDNEQFF
TRBV28	few	TRBJ1-4	14	NA	TGTGCCAGCAGGCTGTCCGGGCTGGATGAAAAACTGTTTTTT	CASRLSGLDEKLFF
TRBV27	few	TRBJ1-2	18	NA	TGTGCCAGCAGCTCGACCCCCGGGGCCATTTCCCTAAACTATGGCTACACCTTC	CASSSTPGAISLNYGYTF
TRBV19	NA	TRBJ2-2	12	NA	TGTGCCAGTAGTTTCACTCCCGGGGAGCTGTTTTTT	CASSFTPGELFF
TRBV6-1	NA	TRBJ1-6	14	NA	TGTGCCAGCAGTTCAGGGACGGGGAATTCACCCCTCCACTTT	CASSSGTGNSPLHF
TRBV6-2/TRBV6-3	NA	TRBJ2-7	14	NA	TGTGCCAGCAGCTCTACAGACAGCTCCTACGAGCAGTACTTC	CASSSTDSSYEQYF
TRBV10-3	few	TRBJ2-5	11	NA	TGTGCCATCAGATACCAAGAGACCCAGTACTTC	CAIRYQETQYF
TRBV7-6	NA	TRBJ2-1	15	NA	TGTGCCAGCAGCCCGGACAGTAGAATTACCAATGAGCAGTTCTTC	CASSPDSRITNEQFF
TRBV2	NA	TRBJ2-1	11	NA	TGTGCCAGCAGGGGGGAGAATGAGCAGTTCTTC	CASRGENEQFF
TRBV12-3/TRBV12-4	few	TRBJ1-2	13	NA	TGTGCCAGCAGTGGGTCCAGAGGCTATGGCTACACCTTC	CASSGSRGYGYTF
TRBV6-1	NA	TRBJ2-3	15	NA	TGTGCCAGCAGTGAATGGGGCGGCTCCACAGATACGCAGTATTTT	CASSEWGGSTDTQYF
TRBV12-3/TRBV12-4	few	TRBJ1-4	13	NA	TGTGCCACCCTACAGGCGAATAATGAAAAACTGTTTTTT	CATLQANNEKLFF
TRBV7-2	many	TRBJ2-7	15	NA	TGTGCCAGCAGCTTAGCGGTACAAGACTACTACGAGCAGTACTTC	CASSLAVQDYYEQYF
TRBV19	NA	TRBJ2-1	15	TRBD2	TGTGCCAGTAGTAGACTAGCGGGAGAAGGCAATGAGCAGTTCTTC	CASSRLAGEGNEQFF
TRBV19	NA	TRBJ1-4	15	NA	TGTGCCAGTAGCGACGGGGGACGGTCGAATGAAAAACTGTTTTTT	CASSDGGRSNEKLFF
TRBV7-8	NA	TRBJ1-6	15	NA	TGTGCCAGCAGCTTAGCAGGGAGGTTAGGTTCACCCCTCCACTTT	CASSLAGRLGSPLHF
TRBV7-9	NA	TRBJ2-3	17	NA	TGTGCCAGCAGCCGAACAGGCGCCGCCATCTACCCAGATACGCAGTATTTT	CASSRTGAAIYPDTQYF
TRBV7-8	NA	TRBJ2-7	15	NA	TGTGCCAGCAGCTCCATTCCGGGACAACCCTACGAGCAGTACTTC	CASSSIPGQPYEQYF
TRBV11-3	NA	TRBJ2-2	13	NA	TGTGCCAGCAGCCTCGATATCACCGGGGAGCTGTTTTTT	CASSLDITGELFF